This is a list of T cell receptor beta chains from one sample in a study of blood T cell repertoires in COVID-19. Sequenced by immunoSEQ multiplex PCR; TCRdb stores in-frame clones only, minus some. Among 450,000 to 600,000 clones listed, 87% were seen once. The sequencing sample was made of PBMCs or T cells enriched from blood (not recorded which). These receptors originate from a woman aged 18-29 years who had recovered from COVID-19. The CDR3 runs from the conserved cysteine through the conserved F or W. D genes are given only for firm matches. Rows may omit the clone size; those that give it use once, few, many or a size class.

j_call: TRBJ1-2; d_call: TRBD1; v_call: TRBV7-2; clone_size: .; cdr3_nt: TGTGCCAGCAGCCTGACGACAGGGGGATCCGGCTATGGCTACACCTTC; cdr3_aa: CASSLTTGGSGYGYTF
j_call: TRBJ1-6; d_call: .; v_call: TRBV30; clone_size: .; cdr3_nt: TGTGCCTGGAGTGGGCAGGGTAATTCACCCCTCCACTTT; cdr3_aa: CAWSGQGNSPLHF
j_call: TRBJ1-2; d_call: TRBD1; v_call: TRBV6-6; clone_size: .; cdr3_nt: TGTGCCAGCAGTTACTCCGGCGGGCAGGGGGCTAGCTACACCTTC; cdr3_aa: CASSYSGGQGASYTF
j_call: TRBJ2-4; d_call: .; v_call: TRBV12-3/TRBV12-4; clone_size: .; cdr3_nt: TGTGCCAGCAGTTTAGGGCAGGGTAACATTCAGTACTTC; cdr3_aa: CASSLGQGNIQYF
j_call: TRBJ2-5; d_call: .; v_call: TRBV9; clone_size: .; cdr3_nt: TGTGCCAGCAGCGTCGGGACAAGCGAGACCCAGTACTTC; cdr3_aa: CASSVGTSETQYF
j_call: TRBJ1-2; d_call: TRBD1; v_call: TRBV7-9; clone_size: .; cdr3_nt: TGTGCCAGCAGCTCCGCCTTGACAGGGGGAGGCTACACCTTC; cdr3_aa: CASSSALTGGGYTF
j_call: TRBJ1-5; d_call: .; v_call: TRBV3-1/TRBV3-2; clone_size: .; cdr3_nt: TGTGCCAGCAGCCACTATAGCAATCAGCCCCAGCATTTT; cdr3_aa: CASSHYSNQPQHF
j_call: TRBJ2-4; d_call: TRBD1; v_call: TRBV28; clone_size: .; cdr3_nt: TGTGCCAGCAGTAGCCCGGGACAGGCGCCTAGAGACATTCAGTACTTC; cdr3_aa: CASSSPGQAPRDIQYF
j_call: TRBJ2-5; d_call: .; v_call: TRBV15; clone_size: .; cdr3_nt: TGTGCCACCAGCAGTGAATTGCGGAGGGAAGAGACCCAGTACTTC; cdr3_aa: CATSSELRREETQYF
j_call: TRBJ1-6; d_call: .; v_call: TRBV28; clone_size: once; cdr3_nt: TGTGCCAGCAGTTTATTAGGGGGAAGAGGGAATTCACCCCTCCACTTT; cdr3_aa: CASSLLGGRGNSPLHF
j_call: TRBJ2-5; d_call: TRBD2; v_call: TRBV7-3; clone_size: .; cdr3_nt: TGTGCCAGCAGCGCGGGACTAGCGGGGGGGCAGGAGACCCAGTACTTC; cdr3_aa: CASSAGLAGGQETQYF
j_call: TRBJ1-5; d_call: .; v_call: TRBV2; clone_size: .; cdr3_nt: TGTGCCAGCAGTGAAGGGGAGGATCAGCCCCAGCATTTT; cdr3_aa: CASSEGEDQPQHF
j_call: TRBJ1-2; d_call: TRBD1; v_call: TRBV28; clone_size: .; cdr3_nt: TGTGCCAGCAAAACCCCAGGGGGAGGAGCCTATGGCTACACCTTC; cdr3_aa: CASKTPGGGAYGYTF
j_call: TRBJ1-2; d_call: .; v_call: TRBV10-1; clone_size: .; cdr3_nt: TGCGCCAGCAGTGAGTCCTCGGACTTCGGCTACACCTTC; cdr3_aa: CASSESSDFGYTF
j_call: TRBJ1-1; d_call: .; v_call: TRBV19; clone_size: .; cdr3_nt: TGTGCCAGTAGCGCCACAAAGGGGCCCGGCACTGAAGCTTTCTTT; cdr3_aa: CASSATKGPGTEAFF
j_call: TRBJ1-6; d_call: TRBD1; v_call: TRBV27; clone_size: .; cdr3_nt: TGTGCCAGCAGTTCCGACCGGACAGGGGATTCACCCCTCCACTTT; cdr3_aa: CASSSDRTGDSPLHF
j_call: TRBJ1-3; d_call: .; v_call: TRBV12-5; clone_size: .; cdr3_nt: TGTGCTAGTGGTTTGGCCCTAGTGGCCCAGCGGGGGCGAAACACCATATATTTT; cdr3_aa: CASGLALVAQRGRNTIYF
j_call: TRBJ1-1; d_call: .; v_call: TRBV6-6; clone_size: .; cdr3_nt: TGTGCCAGCAGTTACCTGGTCTCCGGTGAAGCTTTCTTT; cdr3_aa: CASSYLVSGEAFF
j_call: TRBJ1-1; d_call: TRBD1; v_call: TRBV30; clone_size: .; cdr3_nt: TGTGCCTGGAGTGCACTCCCGGGACAGGGTATGGGCACTGAAGCTTTCTTT; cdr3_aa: CAWSALPGQGMGTEAFF
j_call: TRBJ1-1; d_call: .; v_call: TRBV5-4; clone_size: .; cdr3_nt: TGTGCCAGCAGCTCCAAACGGCAAGAGGAAACTGAAGCTTTCTTT; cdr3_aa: CASSSKRQEETEAFF
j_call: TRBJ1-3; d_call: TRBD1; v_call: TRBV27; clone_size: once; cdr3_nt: TGTGCCAGCAGCCCGACAGGGAGCTCTGGAAACACCATATATTTT; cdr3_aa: CASSPTGSSGNTIYF
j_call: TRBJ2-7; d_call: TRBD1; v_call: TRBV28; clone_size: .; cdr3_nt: TGTGCCAGCAGCCCCCCGGGACAGGGAATCTACGAGCAGTACTTC; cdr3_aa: CASSPPGQGIYEQYF
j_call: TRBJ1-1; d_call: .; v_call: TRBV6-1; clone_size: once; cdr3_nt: TGTGCCAGCAGTGAAATAGGGAGTCTGGACACTGAAGCTTTCTTT; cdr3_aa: CASSEIGSLDTEAFF
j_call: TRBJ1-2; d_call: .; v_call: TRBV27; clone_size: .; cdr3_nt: TGTGCCAGCAGTCGGGGGAACGGCTACACCTTC; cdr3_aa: CASSRGNGYTF
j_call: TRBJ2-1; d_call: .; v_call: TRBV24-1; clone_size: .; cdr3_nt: TGTGCCACCAGTGATTTCGGGCAGGGATCCTACAATGAGCAGTTCTTC; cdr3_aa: CATSDFGQGSYNEQFF
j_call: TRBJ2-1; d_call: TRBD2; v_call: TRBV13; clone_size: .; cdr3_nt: TGTGCCAGCAGCCGGACTAGCGGGGGTAATGAGCAGTTCTTC; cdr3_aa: CASSRTSGGNEQFF
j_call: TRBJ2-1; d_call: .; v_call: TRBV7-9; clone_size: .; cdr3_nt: TGTGCCAGCACCGAACTCTTAGATGAGCAGTTCTTC; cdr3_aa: CASTELLDEQFF
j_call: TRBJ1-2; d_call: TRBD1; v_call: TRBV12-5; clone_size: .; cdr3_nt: TGTGCTAGTGGTCCGAACCCGGGACAGGGGGCGCTCTACGGCTATGGCTACACCTTC; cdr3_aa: CASGPNPGQGALYGYGYTF
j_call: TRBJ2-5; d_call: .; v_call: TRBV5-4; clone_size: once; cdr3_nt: TGTGCCAGCAGCTTGGTTTCGGGAGAAGAGACCCAGTACTTC; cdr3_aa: CASSLVSGEETQYF
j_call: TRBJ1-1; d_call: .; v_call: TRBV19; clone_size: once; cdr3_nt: TGTGCCAGTAGCTTATCAGGCTTGAACACTGAAGCTTTCTTT; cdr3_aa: CASSLSGLNTEAFF
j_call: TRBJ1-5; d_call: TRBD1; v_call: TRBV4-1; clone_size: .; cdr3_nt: TGCGCCAGCAGCAGGGACAGGGGAGGTGGGCCCCAGCATTTT; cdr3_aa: CASSRDRGGGPQHF
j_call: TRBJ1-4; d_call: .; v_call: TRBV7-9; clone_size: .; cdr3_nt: TGTGCCAGCAGCTTAGGCAGAATCGGGGTTGAAAAACTGTTTTTT; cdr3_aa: CASSLGRIGVEKLFF
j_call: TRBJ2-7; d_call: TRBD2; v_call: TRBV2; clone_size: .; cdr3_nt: TGTGCCAGCTGGGAGGGCGGGGTTAGGGACGAGCAGTACTTC; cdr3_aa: CASWEGGVRDEQYF
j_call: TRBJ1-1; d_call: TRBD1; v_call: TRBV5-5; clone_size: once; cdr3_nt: TGTGCCAGCAGCTTGGGGAGTACAGGGGGCACTGAAGCTTTCTTT; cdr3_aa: CASSLGSTGGTEAFF
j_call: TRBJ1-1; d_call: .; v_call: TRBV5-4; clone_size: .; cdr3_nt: TGTGCCAGCAGCTTGGCCCGGGGGGGGAACACTGAAGCTTTCTTT; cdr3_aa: CASSLARGGNTEAFF
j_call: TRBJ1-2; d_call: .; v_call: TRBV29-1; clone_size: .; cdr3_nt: TGCAGCGTCGCCGGACTGGATCTCGCTCAGGGCTACACCTTC; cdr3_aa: CSVAGLDLAQGYTF
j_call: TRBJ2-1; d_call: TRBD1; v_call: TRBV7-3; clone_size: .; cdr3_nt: TGTGCCAGCAGCCTAGACAGGGGGATATACAATGAGCAGTTCTTC; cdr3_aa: CASSLDRGIYNEQFF
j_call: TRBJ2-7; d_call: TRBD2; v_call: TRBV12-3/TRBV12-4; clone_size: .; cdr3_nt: TGTGCCAGCGGGGGACTATTGGAGCAGTACTTC; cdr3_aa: CASGGLLEQYF
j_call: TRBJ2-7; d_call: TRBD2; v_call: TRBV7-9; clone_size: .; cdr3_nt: TGTGCCAGCAGCCCGGGGAGCGGGGGGGTACAAGAGCAGTACTTC; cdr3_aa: CASSPGSGGVQEQYF
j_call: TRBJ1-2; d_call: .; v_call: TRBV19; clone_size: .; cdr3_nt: TGTGCCAGTAGTATTCTGGGAGAAGCAGGCTACACCTTC; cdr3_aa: CASSILGEAGYTF
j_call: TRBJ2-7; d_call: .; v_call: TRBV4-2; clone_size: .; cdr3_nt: TGTGCCAGCAGCCAGGCCACCTCGGGGGACCCCTCCTACGAGCAGTACTTC; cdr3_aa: CASSQATSGDPSYEQYF
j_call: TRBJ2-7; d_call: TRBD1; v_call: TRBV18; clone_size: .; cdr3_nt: TGTGCCAGCTCACGATCAGGACAGGAGTACGAGCAGTACTTC; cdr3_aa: CASSRSGQEYEQYF
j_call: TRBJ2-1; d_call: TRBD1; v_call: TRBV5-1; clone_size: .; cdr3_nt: TGCGCCAGCAGCTCCCGGGACAGCTCCTACAATGAGCAGTTCTTC; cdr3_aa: CASSSRDSSYNEQFF
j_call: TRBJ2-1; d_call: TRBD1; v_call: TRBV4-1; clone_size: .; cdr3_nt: TGCGCCAGCAGCCACGGACAGGGGGCTATCAATGAGCAGTTCTTC; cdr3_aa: CASSHGQGAINEQFF
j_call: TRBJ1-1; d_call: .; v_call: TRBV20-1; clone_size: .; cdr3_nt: TGCAGTGCTAGTCTCAACAGGTTAGTGTCGGGCACTGAAGCTTTCTTT; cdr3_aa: CSASLNRLVSGTEAFF
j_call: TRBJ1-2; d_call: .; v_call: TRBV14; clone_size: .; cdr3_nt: TGTGCCAGCAGCGGAGACAGCTATGGCTACACCTTC; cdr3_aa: CASSGDSYGYTF
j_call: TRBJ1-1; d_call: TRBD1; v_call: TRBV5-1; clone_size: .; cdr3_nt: TGCGCCAGCAGCTTGGGGACAGGGGCGGGCACTGAAGCTTTCTTT; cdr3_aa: CASSLGTGAGTEAFF
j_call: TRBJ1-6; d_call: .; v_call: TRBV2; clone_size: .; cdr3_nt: TGTGCCAGCAGTGGTCAGGGTATAGACGGTTCACCCCTCCACTTT; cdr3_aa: CASSGQGIDGSPLHF
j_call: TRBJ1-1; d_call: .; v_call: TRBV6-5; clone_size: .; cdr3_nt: TGTGCCAGCAGTTACTCGGAGGACCTAAGGAACACTGAAGCTTTCTTT; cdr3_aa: CASSYSEDLRNTEAFF
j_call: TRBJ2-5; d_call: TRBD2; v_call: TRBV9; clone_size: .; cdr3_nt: TGTGCCAGCAGCGCACCTCCTGGCGGGGGGGCCGGCGAGACCCAGTACTTC; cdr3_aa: CASSAPPGGGAGETQYF
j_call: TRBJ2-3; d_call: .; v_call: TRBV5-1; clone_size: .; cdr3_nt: TGCGCCAGCAGCTTGCCGGCAGACAGCTATTCACGGGATACGCAGTATTTT; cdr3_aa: CASSLPADSYSRDTQYF
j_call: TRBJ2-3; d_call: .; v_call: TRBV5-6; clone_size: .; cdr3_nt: TGTGCCAGCAGCTTTGGCGAGACAGGCGCAGATACGCAGTATTTT; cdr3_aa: CASSFGETGADTQYF
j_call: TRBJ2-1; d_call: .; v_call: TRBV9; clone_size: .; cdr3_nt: TGTGCCAGCAGCGTATCCTTACTAAGGGGCCATGGCAATGAGCAGTTCTTC; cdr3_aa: CASSVSLLRGHGNEQFF
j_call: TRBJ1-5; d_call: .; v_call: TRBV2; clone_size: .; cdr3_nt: TGTGCCAGCGGCCGGGAGGATAATCAGCCCCAGCATTTT; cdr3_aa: CASGREDNQPQHF